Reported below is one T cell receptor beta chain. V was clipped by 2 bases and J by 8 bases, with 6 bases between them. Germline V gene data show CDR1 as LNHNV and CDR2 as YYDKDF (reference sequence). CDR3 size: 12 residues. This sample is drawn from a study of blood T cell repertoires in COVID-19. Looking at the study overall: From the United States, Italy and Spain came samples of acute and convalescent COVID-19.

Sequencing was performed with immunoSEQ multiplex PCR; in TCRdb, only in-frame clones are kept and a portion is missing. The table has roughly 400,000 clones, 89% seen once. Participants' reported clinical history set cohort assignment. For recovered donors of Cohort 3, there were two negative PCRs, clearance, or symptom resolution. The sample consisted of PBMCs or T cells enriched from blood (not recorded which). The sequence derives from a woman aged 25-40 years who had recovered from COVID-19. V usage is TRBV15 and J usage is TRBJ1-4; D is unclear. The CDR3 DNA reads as TGTGCCACCAGCAGACCGCAGGAAAAACTGTTTTTT. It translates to CATSRPQEKLFF.